The 15 T cell receptor beta chains in this list originate from one sample, sequenced in a study of CD8 T cells in ankylosing spondylitis. Their recognized antigens are unknown. Broader study findings: Typical of ankylosing spondylitis blood, it appeared, was a TCR beta motif of eight highly homologous variants.

One entry per CDR3 protein results from TCRdb running MiXCR on the 5' RACE reads. The sample holds approximately 140,000 distinct CDR3 sequences, 15% to 20% seen once. Sequencing was carried out using blood, either unsorted or a sorted T cell fraction (not recorded which). The receptors were sampled from a male donor with ankylosing spondylitis.

V is TRBV12-3 or TRBV12-4 and J is TRBJ2-5; tentatively, D is TRBD2 (6 bases). Trimming took 5 bases from V and 1 from J, leaving 11 bases between them. CDR3 length: 14 residues. This chain's CDR3 is CASSPWTIQETQYF. In nucleotides, the CDR3 is TGTGCCAGCAGTCCCTGGACTATCCAAGAGACCCAGTACTTC.

The chain recombines TRBV5-6 with TRBJ2-7; TRBD1 matches at 9 bases. This CDR3 contains 13 residues. V shed 4 bases and J 6 bases; nucleotides not matched to a gene: 5. The germline V gene has CDR1 SGHDT and CDR2 YYEEEE. The CDR3: CASSPPDRGEQYF. DNA of the CDR3: TGTGCCAGCAGCCCTCCGGACAGGGGCGAGCAGTACTTC.

The CDR3 spells CASSFRGRNYTF. In DNA, the CDR3 is TGTGCCAGCAGTTTTCGGGGGAGAAACTACACCTTC. The genes are TRBV27 and TRBJ1-2, with a possible D match to TRBD1 (5 bases). The V gene lost 3 bases and the J gene lost 10 bases, with 12 bases spanning the gap. The germline V gene encodes CDR1 MNHEY and CDR2 SMNVEV (reference sequence). This CDR3 has 12 residues.

This clonotype has a handful of counts. The chain joins TRBV29-1 to TRBJ2-7; D perhaps matches TRBD1 (6 bases). The V end lost 4 bases, the J end lost 2 bases, and 15 bases lay between the germline ends. This CDR3 region has 14 residues. CDR1 and CDR2 from the germline V gene are SQVTM and ANQGSEA. CDR3 in amino acids: CSVVRSGDTYEQYF. The CDR3 region has the DNA TGCAGCGTTGTGCGGTCAGGGGATACCTACGAGCAGTACTTC.

The chain has TRBV29-1 and TRBJ2-7; maybe TRBD1 (5 bases). The CDR3 is 11 residues long. The germline gives CDR1 SQVTM, CDR2 ANQGSEA. V was shortened by 6 bases and J by 4 bases, with 10 bases between the two germline ends. CDR3 loop: CSVRTPYEQYF. For the CDR3, the DNA is TGCAGCGTAAGGACACCTTACGAGCAGTACTTC.

This clonotype was observed a few times. The chain couples TRBV5-6 to TRBJ2-1, with 8 nucleotides matching TRBD2. The CDR3 is made up of 16 amino acids. V trimming: 1 base; J trimming: 5 bases; junction bases outside the gene matches: 8. Looked up from germline, CDR1 is SGHDT and CDR2 is YYEEEE. Here the CDR3 reads CASSLSLGAGDNEQFF. As DNA, the CDR3 is TGTGCCAGCAGCTTGAGTCTAGGAGCGGGAGACAATGAGCAGTTCTTC.

The rearrangement links TRBV20-1 to TRBJ2-1; 8 bases map to TRBD2. Losses at the gene ends were 2 bases for V and 6 bases for J; bases not matched to a gene: 9. In germline, CDR1 is DFQATT, CDR2 SNEGSKA (reference sequence). CDR3 length: 15 residues. The CDR3 nucleotides read TGCAGTGCTAGATCCTCGGGACTAGTTCTCAATGAGCAGTTCTTC. Encoded protein: CSARSSGLVLNEQFF.

This clonotype was seen a few times. The chain couples TRBV27 to TRBJ1-1; maybe TRBD1 (6 bases). Trimming cost V 5 bases and J 3 bases, with 16 bases left between them. Germline CDR1 and CDR2: MNHEY and SMNVEV (reference sequence). The CDR3 is made up of 15 amino acids. The CDR3 region is CASSPDQGLDTEAFF. CDR3 in DNA: TGTGCCAGCAGTCCTGATCAGGGGTTGGACACTGAAGCTTTCTTT.

The J gene is TRBJ1-5, the V gene TRBV7-2; D is unresolved. Per germline, CDR1 SGHTA and CDR2 FQGNSA. Trimming shortened V by 4 bases and J by 0 bases, and 13 bases separated the two germline ends. The CDR3 is 16 residues long. The CDR3 is CASSSGLQYSNQPQHF. Here the CDR3 DNA reads TGTGCCAGCAGCTCCGGGCTGCAGTATAGCAATCAGCCCCAGCATTTT.

This clonotype was seen ten or more times. The chain has TRBV27 and TRBJ1-6; TRBD1 matches at 9 bases. CDR3 size: 18 residues. Germline V CDR1 and CDR2: MNHEY, SMNVEV (reference sequence). V dropped 2 bases and J dropped 3; count of bases not matched to a gene: 8. In DNA, the CDR3 is TGTGCCAGCAGTTTACCCTCCGGGACAGGGAACTATAATTCACCCCTCCACTTT. Translated: CASSLPSGTGNYNSPLHF.

The chain uses TRBV20-1 and TRBJ2-2, with unresolved D. V shed 4 bases and J shed 2 bases, with 14 bases lying between them. There are 15 residues in the CDR3. Germline-derived CDR1 and CDR2 are DFQATT and SNEGSKA (reference sequence). CDR3 region: CSAIALGFNTGELFF. The CDR3 coding sequence is TGCAGTGCTATAGCTCTAGGGTTTAACACCGGGGAGCTGTTTTTT.

This clonotype was counted only a few times. V is TRBV6-2 or TRBV6-3 and J is TRBJ2-1; TRBD2 might be the D (5 bases). Trimming stripped 1 base from V and 5 bases from J, with 15 bases between. Per the germline V gene, CDR1 is MNHEY and CDR2 is SVGEGT. The CDR3 covers 16 residues. The chain's CDR3 is CASSYLVGVSDNEQFF. In DNA form, the CDR3 reads TGTGCCAGCAGTTACTTGGTGGGAGTTTCGGACAATGAGCAGTTCTTC.

This clonotype was detected a few times. The rearrangement joins TRBV28 to TRBJ2-7, with a weak D call TRBD2 (6 bases). The CDR3 totals 17 residues. With 1 base removed from V and 10 bases from J, the gap between germline ends came to 26 bases. CDR1 and CDR2 from the germline V gene are MDHEN and SYDVKM. CDR3 residues: CASSLLRGGDGTSSQYF. In DNA, the CDR3 is TGTGCCAGCAGTTTATTGCGTGGCGGAGACGGGACTTCCTCTCAGTACTTC.

The sample holds a few counts of this clonotype. This rearrangement joins TRBV19 to TRBJ2-5, with a weak D call TRBD1 (6 bases). V lost 5 bases, J lost 6 bases, and 19 bases lay in between. This CDR3 has 15 amino acids. Germline V gene lookup returns CDR1 LNHDA and CDR2 SQIVND (reference sequence). The CDR3 here is CASSSPGTWGQTQYF. In DNA form, the CDR3 reads TGTGCCAGTAGTTCTCCAGGGACCTGGGGGCAGACCCAGTACTTC.

This clonotype was seen a few times. The chain joins TRBV6-5 to TRBJ2-7; 8 nucleotides agree with TRBD1. Germline V gene sequence: CDR1 MNHEY, CDR2 SVGAGI. This CDR3 has 16 amino acids. The junction had 8 bases not matched to a gene; V was cut back by 2 bases and J by 2 bases. The CDR3 DNA reads TGTGCCAGCAGTTACGGTGGGCAGGGGGCAACCTACGAGCAGTACTTC. This gives the protein CASSYGGQGATYEQYF.